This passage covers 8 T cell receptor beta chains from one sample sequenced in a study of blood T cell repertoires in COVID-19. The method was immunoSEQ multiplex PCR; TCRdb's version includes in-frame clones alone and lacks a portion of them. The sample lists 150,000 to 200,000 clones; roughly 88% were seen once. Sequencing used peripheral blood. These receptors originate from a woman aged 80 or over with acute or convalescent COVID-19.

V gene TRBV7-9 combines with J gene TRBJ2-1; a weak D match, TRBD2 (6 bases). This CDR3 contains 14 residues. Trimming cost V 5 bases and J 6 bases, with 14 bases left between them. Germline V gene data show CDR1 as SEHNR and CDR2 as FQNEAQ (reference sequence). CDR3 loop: CASSPRGGRNEQFF. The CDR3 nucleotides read TGTGCCAGCAGCCCTCGCGGAGGGCGCAATGAGCAGTTCTTC.

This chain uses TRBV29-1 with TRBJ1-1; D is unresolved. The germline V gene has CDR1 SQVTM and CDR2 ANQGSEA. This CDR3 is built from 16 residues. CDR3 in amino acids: CSTSPRSGIMNTEAFF. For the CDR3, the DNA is TGCAGTACTTCCCCCAGGTCAGGCATCATGAACACTGAAGCTTTCTTT.

CDR3 region: CASSDSGDTDTQYF. The DNA for the CDR3 is TGTGCCAGCAGTGATTCGGGGGACACAGATACGCAGTATTTT. The rearrangement joins TRBV6-1 to TRBJ2-3; weak D call: TRBD2 (6 bases). From germline, CDR1 is MNHNS and CDR2 SASEGT. V was trimmed by 3 bases and J by 2 bases, leaving 9 bases between them. The CDR3 has 14 residues.

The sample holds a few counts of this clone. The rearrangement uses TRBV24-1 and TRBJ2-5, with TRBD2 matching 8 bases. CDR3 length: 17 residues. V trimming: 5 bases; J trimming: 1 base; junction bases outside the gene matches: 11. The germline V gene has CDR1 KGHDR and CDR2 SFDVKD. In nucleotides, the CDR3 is TGTGCCACCAGTGGTTCGGCCGAGCGGGGGCCCCAAGAGACCCAGTACTTC. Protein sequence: CATSGSAERGPQETQYF.

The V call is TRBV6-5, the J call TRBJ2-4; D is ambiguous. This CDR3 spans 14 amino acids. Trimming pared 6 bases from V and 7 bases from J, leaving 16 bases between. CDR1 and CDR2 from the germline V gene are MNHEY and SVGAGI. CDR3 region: CASSTTELVNIQYF. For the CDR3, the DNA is TGTGCCAGCAGCACGACTGAGCTGGTGAACATTCAGTACTTC.

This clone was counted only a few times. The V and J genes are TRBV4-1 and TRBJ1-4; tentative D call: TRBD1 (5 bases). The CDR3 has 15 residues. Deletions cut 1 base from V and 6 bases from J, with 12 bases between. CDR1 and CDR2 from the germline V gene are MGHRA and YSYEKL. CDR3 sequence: CASSQGLRVYEKLFF. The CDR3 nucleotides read TGCGCCAGCAGCCAAGGTCTCAGGGTTTATGAAAAACTGTTTTTT.

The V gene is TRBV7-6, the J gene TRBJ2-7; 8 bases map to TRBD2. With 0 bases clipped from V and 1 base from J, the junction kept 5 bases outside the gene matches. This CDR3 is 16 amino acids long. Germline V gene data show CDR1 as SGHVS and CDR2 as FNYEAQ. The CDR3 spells CASSLARGVGSYEQYF. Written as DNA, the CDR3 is TGTGCCAGCAGCTTAGCGCGGGGGGTTGGATCCTACGAGCAGTACTTC.

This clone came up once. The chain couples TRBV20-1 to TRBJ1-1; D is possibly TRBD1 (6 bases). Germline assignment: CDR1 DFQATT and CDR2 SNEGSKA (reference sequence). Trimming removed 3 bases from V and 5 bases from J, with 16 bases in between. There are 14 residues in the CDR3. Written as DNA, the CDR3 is TGCAGTGCTAGTAAACAGGGTGGAGGTACTGAAGCTTTCTTT. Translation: CSASKQGGGTEAFF.